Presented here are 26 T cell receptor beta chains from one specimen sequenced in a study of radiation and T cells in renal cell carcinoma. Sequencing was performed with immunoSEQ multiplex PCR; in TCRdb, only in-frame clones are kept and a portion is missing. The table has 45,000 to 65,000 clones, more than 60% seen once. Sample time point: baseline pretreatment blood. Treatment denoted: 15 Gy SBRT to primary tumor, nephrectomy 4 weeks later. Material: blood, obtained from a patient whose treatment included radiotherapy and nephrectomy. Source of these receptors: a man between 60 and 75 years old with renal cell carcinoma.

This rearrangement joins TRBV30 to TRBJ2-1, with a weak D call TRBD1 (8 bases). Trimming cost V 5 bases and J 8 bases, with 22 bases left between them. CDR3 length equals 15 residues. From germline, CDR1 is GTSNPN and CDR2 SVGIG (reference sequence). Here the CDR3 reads CAWGQGGPLRDEQFF. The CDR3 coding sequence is TGTGCCTGGGGACAGGGAGGGCCTCTACGGGATGAGCAGTTCTTC.

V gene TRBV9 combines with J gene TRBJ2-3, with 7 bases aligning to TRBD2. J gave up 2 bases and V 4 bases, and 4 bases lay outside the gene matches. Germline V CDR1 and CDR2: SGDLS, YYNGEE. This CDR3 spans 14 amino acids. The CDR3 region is CASSSGLNTDTQYF. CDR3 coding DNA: TGTGCCAGCAGCTCGGGACTAAACACAGATACGCAGTATTTT.

CDR3 amino acids: CASSLRTGNREGETQYF. The CDR3 nucleotides are TGTGCCAGCAGCTTGAGGACCGGTAACAGGGAAGGAGAGACCCAGTACTTC. The V call is TRBV11-3, the J call TRBJ2-5, with D tentatively TRBD1 (6 bases). V gave up 3 bases and J gave up 4 bases, with 21 bases separating them. This CDR3 spans 17 amino acids. The germline CDR1 and CDR2 sequences are SGHNT and YENEEA.

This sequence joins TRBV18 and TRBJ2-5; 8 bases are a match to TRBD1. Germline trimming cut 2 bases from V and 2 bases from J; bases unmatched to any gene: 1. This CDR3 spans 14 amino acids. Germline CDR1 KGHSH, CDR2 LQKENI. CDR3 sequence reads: CASSPGQGQETQYF. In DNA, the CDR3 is TGTGCCAGCTCACCAGGACAGGGTCAAGAGACCCAGTACTTC.

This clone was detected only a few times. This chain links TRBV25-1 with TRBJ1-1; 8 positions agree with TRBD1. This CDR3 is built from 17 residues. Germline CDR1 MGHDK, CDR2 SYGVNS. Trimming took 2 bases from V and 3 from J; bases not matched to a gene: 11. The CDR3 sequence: CASSEVGQGPSYTEAFF. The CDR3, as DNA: TGTGCCAGCAGTGAAGTCGGACAGGGACCCTCGTACACTGAAGCTTTCTTT. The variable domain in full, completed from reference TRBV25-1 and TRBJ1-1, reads EADIYQTPRYLVIGTGKKITLECSQTMGHDKMYWYQQDPGMELHLIHYSYGVNSTEKGDLSSESTVSRIRTEHFPLTLESARPSHTSQYLCASSEVGQGPSYTEAFFGQGTRLTVV.

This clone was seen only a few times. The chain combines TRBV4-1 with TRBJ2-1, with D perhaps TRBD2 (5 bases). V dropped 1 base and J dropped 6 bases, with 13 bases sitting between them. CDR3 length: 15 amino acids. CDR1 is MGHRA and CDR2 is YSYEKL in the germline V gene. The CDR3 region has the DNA TGCGCCAGCAGCCAAGGACTATCGAACGCCAATGAGCAGTTCTTC. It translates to CASSQGLSNANEQFF.

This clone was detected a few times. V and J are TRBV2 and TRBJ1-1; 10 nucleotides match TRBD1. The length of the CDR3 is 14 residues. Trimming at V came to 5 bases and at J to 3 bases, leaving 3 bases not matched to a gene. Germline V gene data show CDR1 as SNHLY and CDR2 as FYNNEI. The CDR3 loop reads CASSPDRGHTEAFF. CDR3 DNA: TGTGCCAGCAGTCCCGACAGGGGGCACACTGAAGCTTTCTTT.

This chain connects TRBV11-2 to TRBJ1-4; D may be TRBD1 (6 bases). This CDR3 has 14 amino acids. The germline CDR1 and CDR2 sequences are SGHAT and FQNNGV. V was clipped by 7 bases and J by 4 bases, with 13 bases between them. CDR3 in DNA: TGTGCCAGCACCCCAGACAGGATTAATGAAAAACTGTTTTTT. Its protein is CASTPDRINEKLFF.

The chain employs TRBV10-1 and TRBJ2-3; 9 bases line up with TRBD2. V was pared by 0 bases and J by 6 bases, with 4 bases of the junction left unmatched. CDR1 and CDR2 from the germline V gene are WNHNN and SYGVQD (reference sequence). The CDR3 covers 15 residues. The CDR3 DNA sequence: TGCGCCAGCAGTGAGTCGGCGGGGGGGCCGGATACGCAGTATTTT. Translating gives CASSESAGGPDTQYF.

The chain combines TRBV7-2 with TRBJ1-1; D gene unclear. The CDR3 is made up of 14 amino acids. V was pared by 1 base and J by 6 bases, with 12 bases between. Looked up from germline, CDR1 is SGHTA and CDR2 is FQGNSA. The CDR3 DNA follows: TGTGCCAGCAGCTTAGGCCCAACCGGGCCTGAAGCTTTCTTT. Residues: CASSLGPTGPEAFF.

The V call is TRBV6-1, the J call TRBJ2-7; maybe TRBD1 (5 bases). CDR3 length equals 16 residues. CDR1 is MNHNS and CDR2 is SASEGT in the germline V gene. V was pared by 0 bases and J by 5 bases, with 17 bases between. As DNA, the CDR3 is TGTGCCAGCAGTGAAGCGCGAGGCAGGGCGCCCCACGAGCAGTACGTC. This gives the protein CASSEARGRAPHEQYV.

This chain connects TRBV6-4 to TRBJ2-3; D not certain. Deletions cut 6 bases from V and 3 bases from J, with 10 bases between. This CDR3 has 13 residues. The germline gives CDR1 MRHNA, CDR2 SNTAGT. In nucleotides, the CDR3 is TGTGCCAGCAGCAAGGGTGCGACAGATACGCAGTATTTT. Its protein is CASSKGATDTQYF.

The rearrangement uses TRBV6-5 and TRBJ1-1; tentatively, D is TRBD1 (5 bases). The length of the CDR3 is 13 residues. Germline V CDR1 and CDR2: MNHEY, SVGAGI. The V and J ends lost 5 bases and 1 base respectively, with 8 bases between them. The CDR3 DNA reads TGTGCCAGCAGTGGGGGGAGGAACACTGAAGCTTTCTTT. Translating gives CASSGGRNTEAFF.

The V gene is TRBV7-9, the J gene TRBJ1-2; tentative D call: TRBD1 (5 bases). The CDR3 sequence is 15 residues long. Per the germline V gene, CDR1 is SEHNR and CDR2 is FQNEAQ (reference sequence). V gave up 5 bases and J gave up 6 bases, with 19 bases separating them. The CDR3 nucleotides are TGTGCCAGCAGCCCCCGGAGGGAGGGGATTGATGGCTACACCTTC. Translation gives CASSPRREGIDGYTF. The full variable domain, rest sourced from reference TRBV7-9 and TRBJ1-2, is DTGVSQNPRHKITKRGQNVTFRCDPISEHNRLYWYRQTLGQGPEFLTYFQNEAQLEKSRLLSDRFSAERPKGSFSTLEIQRTEQGDSAMYLCASSPRREGIDGYTFGSGTRLTVV.

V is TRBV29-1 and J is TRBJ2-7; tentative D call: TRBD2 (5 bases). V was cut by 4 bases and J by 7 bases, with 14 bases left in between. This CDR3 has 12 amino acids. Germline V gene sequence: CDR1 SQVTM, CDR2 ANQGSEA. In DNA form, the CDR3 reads TGCAGCGTTGGGAGGACCACGGGAGAGCAGTACTTC. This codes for CSVGRTTGEQYF.

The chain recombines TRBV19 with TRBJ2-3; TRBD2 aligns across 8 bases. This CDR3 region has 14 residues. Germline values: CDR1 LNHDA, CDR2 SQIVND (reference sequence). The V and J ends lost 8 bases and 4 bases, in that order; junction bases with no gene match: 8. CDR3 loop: CASSPLAEADTQYF. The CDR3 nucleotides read TGTGCCAGTTCCCCACTAGCGGAAGCAGATACGCAGTATTTT. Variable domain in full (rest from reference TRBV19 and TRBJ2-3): DGGITQSPKYLFRKEGQNVTLSCEQNLNHDAMYWYRQDPGQGLRLIYYSQIVNDFQKGDIAEGYSVSREKKESFPLTVTSAQKNPTAFYLCASSPLAEADTQYFGPGTRLTVL.

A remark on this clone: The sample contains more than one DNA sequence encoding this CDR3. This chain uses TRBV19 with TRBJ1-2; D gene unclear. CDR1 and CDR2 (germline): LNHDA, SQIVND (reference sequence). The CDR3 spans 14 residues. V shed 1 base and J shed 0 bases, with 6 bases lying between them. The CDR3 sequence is CASSIGTANYGYTF. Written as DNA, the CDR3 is TGTGCCAGTAGTATAGGGACGGCTAACTATGGCTACACCTTC.

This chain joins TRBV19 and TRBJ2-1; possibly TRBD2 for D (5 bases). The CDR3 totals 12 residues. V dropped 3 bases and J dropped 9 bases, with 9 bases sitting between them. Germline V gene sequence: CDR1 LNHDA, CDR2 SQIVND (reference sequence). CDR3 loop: CASSMQLAEQFF. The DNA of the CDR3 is TGTGCCAGTAGTATGCAGCTAGCTGAGCAGTTCTTC.

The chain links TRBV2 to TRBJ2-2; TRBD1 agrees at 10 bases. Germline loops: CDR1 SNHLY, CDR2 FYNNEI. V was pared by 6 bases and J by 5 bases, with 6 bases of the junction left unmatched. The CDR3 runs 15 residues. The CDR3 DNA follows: TGTGCCAGCAGCGTCGACAGGGGGCATACCGGGGAGCTGTTTTTT. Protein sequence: CASSVDRGHTGELFF.

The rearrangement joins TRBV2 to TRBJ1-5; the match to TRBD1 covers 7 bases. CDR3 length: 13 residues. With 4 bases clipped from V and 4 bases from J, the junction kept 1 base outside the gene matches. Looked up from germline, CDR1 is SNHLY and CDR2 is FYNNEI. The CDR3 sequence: CASSVQGNQPQHF. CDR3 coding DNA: TGTGCCAGCAGTGTACAGGGGAATCAGCCCCAGCATTTT.

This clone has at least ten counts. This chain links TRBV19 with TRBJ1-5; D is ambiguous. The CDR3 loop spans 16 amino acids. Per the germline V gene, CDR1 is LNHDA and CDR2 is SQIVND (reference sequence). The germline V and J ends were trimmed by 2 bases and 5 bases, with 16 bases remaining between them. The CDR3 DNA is TGTGCCAGTAGTATATCAGTCGGCGATTCGTATCAGCCCCAGCATTTT. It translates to CASSISVGDSYQPQHF.

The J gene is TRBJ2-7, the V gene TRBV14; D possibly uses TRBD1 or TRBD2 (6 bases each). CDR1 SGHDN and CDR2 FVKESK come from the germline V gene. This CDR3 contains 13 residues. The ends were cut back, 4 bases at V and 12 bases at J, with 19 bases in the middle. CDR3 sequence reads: CASSPGGGVVLYV. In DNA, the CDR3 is TGTGCCAGCAGCCCCGGAGGGGGAGTAGTGTTGTACGTC.

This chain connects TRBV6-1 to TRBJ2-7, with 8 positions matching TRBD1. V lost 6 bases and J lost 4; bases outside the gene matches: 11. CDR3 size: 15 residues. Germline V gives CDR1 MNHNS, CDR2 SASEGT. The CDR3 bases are TGTGCCAGCAGGGCAGGACAGGGACTTCGTTACGAGCAGTACGTC. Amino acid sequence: CASRAGQGLRYEQYV.

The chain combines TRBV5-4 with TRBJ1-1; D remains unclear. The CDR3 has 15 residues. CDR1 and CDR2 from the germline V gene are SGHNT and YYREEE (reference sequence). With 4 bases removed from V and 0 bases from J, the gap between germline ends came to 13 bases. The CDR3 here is CASSPSAGMNTEAFF. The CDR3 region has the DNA TGTGCCAGCAGCCCTTCAGCGGGAATGAACACTGAAGCTTTCTTT.

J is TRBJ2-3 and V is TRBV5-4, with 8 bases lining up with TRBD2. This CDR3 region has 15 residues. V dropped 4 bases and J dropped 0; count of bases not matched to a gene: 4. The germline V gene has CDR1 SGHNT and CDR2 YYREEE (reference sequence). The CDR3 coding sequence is TGTGCCAGCAGCACTAGCGGACCAAGCACAGATACGCAGTATTTT. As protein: CASSTSGPSTDTQYF.

CDR3 bases: TGTGCCATCAGTGGAGAAACAGGGGGCGGTGGGGCCAACGTCCTGACTTTC. It translates to CAISGETGGGGANVLTF. The rearrangement uses TRBV10-3 and TRBJ2-6, with 9 bases identical to TRBD1. The CDR3 covers 17 residues. Per germline, CDR1 ENHRY and CDR2 SYGVKD. Losses at the gene ends were 4 bases for V and 3 bases for J; bases not matched to a gene: 7.